These 23 T cell receptor beta chains were all obtained from the same sample, sequenced in a study of T cells and Merkel cell carcinoma outcomes. Data came from immunoSEQ multiplex PCR; TCRdb stores just in-frame clones and leaves some out. Here the sample spans more than 7,500 clones, 80% to 85% being singletons. Sequenced input: tumor tissue from Merkel cell carcinoma. The receptors come from a human donor with Merkel cell carcinoma.

The chain has TRBV5-1 and TRBJ2-5; the D gene is possibly TRBD2 (6 bases). Germline V gene data show CDR1 as SGHRS and CDR2 as YFSETQ. V dropped 2 bases and J dropped 5 bases, with 10 bases sitting between them. CDR3 length: 13 residues. As DNA, the CDR3 is TGCGCCAGCAGCTTCTGGGGGAGGGAGACCCAGTACTTC. Translating it yields CASSFWGRETQYF.

The chain couples TRBV10-2 to TRBJ2-2; D is undetermined. This CDR3 comprises 13 residues. CDR1 WSHSY and CDR2 SAAADI come from the germline V gene. V lost 7 bases to trimming and J lost 5 bases, with 11 bases between them. This chain's CDR3 is CASMGWLTGELFF. The CDR3 region has the DNA TGCGCCAGCATGGGTTGGCTAACCGGGGAGCTGTTTTTT.

The chain uses TRBV4-1 and TRBJ1-1; no firm D call. The germline gives CDR1 MGHRA, CDR2 YSYEKL. The CDR3 length is 17 residues. The V gene lost 1 base and the J gene lost 1 base, with 16 bases spanning the gap. The CDR3 spells CASSQARLPPENTEAFF. CDR3 DNA: TGCGCCAGCAGCCAAGCCAGGCTCCCGCCGGAGAACACTGAAGCTTTCTTT.

The chain couples TRBV9 to TRBJ2-2, with a weak D call TRBD2 (7 bases). Germline CDR1 and CDR2: SGDLS and YYNGEE. Between the trimmed V and J ends, which lost 0 bases and 6 bases, there was a span of 15 bases. The CDR3 contains 16 residues. Here the CDR3 reads CASSVARGGAPGELFF. The CDR3 DNA is TGTGCCAGCAGCGTAGCTCGAGGGGGGGCCCCCGGGGAGCTGTTTTTT.

In regard to this clone: Different DNA sequences within this sample yield the same CDR3. The rearrangement links TRBV7-8 to TRBJ2-1; weak D call: TRBD1 (6 bases). The CDR3 length is 15 residues. CDR1 is SGHVS and CDR2 is FQNEAQ in the germline V gene. Trimming took off 4 bases at V and 6 bases at J, with 16 bases between the two ends. CDR3 in DNA: TGTGCCAGCAGCTCCTTAGGGGGAGAGGGCAATGAGCAGTTCTTC. As protein: CASSSLGGEGNEQFF.

The chain has TRBV7-8 and TRBJ1-6; D ambiguous. The CDR3 contains 18 residues. Trimming left V 6 bases short and J 0 bases short, with 18 bases between. Germline CDR1 is SGHVS and CDR2 is FQNEAQ. CDR3 in amino acids: CASRSLEGGSSYNSPLHF. The CDR3 nucleotides are TGTGCCAGCAGAAGCTTAGAAGGAGGGAGCTCCTATAATTCACCCCTCCACTTT.

This rearrangement joins TRBV28 to TRBJ2-7, with 7 positions matching TRBD1. CDR3 length: 14 amino acids. The junction had 13 bases not matched to a gene; V was cut back by 5 bases and J by 9 bases. Germline CDR1 and CDR2: MDHEN and SYDVKM. The CDR3, as DNA: TGTGCCAGCAGTCCCGGGACAGCCCATCGCGGGCAGTACTTC. It translates to CASSPGTAHRGQYF.

CDR3 amino acids: CASSPAPASGANVLTF. The CDR3 DNA is TGTGCCAGCTCACCAGCCCCGGCCTCTGGGGCCAACGTCCTGACTTTC. The rearrangement uses TRBV18 and TRBJ2-6, with no clear D. The CDR3 length is 16 residues. Trimming cost V 2 bases and J 0 bases, with 8 bases left between them. Germline-derived CDR1 and CDR2 are KGHSH and LQKENI.

This chain joins TRBV5-4 and TRBJ2-5; 9 bases fit TRBD1. The CDR3 has 14 amino acids. Germline V gene lookup returns CDR1 SGHNT and CDR2 YYREEE (reference sequence). Germline trimming cut 4 bases from V and 4 bases from J; bases unmatched to any gene: 5. CDR3 bases: TGTGCCAGCAGCCCTCTGACAGGGGGAGAGACCCAGTACTTC. It codes for CASSPLTGGETQYF.

This chain uses TRBV5-4 with TRBJ2-5; 9 bases match TRBD2. The germline V gene has CDR1 SGHNT and CDR2 YYREEE (reference sequence). The V and J ends lost 3 bases and 3 bases, in that order; junction bases with no gene match: 9. The CDR3 length is 16 residues. The DNA of the CDR3 is TGTGCCAGCAGCTCTACAGCGGGGGGTAAGGAAGAGACCCAGTACTTC. It specifies CASSSTAGGKEETQYF.

CDR3 DNA: TGTGCCAGCAGTTTGTTGGGAGATTCACCCCTCCACTTT. Its translation: CASSLLGDSPLHF. This chain connects TRBV27 to TRBJ1-6; no firm D call. Germline CDR1 is MNHEY and CDR2 is SMNVEV (reference sequence). The CDR3 covers 13 residues. Trimming shortened V by 3 bases and J by 8 bases, and 8 bases separated the two germline ends.

The chain employs TRBV29-1 and TRBJ1-4; possibly TRBD1 for D (6 bases). CDR3 length equals 15 residues. Germline CDR1 reads SQVTM; CDR2 reads ANQGSEA. V was shortened by 4 bases and J by 0 bases, with 12 bases between the two germline ends. The CDR3 here is CSVGNRASTNEKLFF. In DNA, the CDR3 is TGCAGCGTTGGAAACAGGGCGTCAACTAATGAAAAACTGTTTTTT.

The chain is built from TRBV6-5 and TRBJ2-3; no definite D call. This CDR3 contains 13 residues. V lost 4 bases to trimming and J lost 0 bases, with 5 bases between them. Germline lookup yields CDR1 MNHEY and CDR2 SVGAGI. CDR3 protein: CASSLTSTDTQYF. The CDR3 DNA sequence: TGTGCCAGCAGTTTGACTAGCACAGATACGCAGTATTTT.

V is TRBV28 and J is TRBJ1-5, with 7 positions matching TRBD1. The germline gives CDR1 MDHEN, CDR2 SYDVKM. The CDR3 spans 14 residues. Unmatched junction bases numbered 10, after V lost 3 bases and J lost 11 bases. DNA of the CDR3: TGTGCCAGCAGTTTTTCTTACAGGGGATTGGCCCAGCATTTT. Translation gives CASSFSYRGLAQHF.

The rearrangement links TRBV5-8 to TRBJ2-6, with D possibly being TRBD1 (5 bases). Trimming stripped 1 base from V and 1 base from J, with 6 bases between. This CDR3 has 15 amino acids. The germline V gene has CDR1 SGHTS and CDR2 YDEGEE. In DNA, the CDR3 is TGTGCCAGCAGCTTGAGGGGATCTGGGGCCAACGTCCTGACTTTC. The encoded protein is CASSLRGSGANVLTF. Based on the CDR3 plus reference TRBV5-8 and TRBJ2-6, the full variable domain is EAGVTQSPTHLIKTRGQQATLRCSPISGHTSVYWYQQALGLGLQFLLWYDEGEERNRGNFPPRFSGRQFPNYSSELNVNALELEDSALYLCASSLRGSGANVLTFGAGSRLTVL.

The CDR3 DNA sequence: TGTGCCACCAGCAGAGATCGTTTAGGGACAGGGATCCACGAGCAGTACTTC. Amino acids: CATSRDRLGTGIHEQYF. The chain carries TRBV15 and TRBJ2-7; 9 nucleotides match TRBD1. This CDR3 is 17 amino acids long. The junction had 11 bases not matched to a gene; V was cut back by 0 bases and J by 5 bases. Germline values: CDR1 LNHNV, CDR2 YYDKDF (reference sequence).

The CDR3 sequence: CASLGGNQPQHF. Written as DNA, the CDR3 is TGTGCCAGTTTGGGTGGGAATCAGCCCCAGCATTTT. This rearrangement joins TRBV19 to TRBJ1-5; D remains unclear. Germline CDR1 is LNHDA and CDR2 is SQIVND (reference sequence). The V end was cut by 8 bases, the J end by 4 bases, with 9 bases between. There are 12 residues in the CDR3.

V usage is TRBV28 and J usage is TRBJ2-7, with 8 nucleotides matching TRBD1. Germline CDR1 and CDR2: MDHEN and SYDVKM. This CDR3 region has 15 residues. Trimming cost V 5 bases and J 2 bases; bases outside gene matches: 8. CDR3 sequence: CASSPRTGSTYEQYF. In DNA form, the CDR3 reads TGTGCCAGCAGTCCCCGGACAGGGAGCACCTACGAGCAGTACTTC.

This chain uses TRBV7-2 with TRBJ2-3, with D tentatively TRBD2 (6 bases). Per germline, CDR1 SGHTA and CDR2 FQGNSA. The CDR3 contains 13 residues. With 3 bases removed from V and 6 bases from J, the gap between germline ends came to 10 bases. The CDR3 region has the DNA TGTGCCAGCAGCTTTGGCGGGGTCGATACGCAGTATTTT. Encoded protein: CASSFGGVDTQYF.

The chain links TRBV11-3 to TRBJ1-1; D uncertain. This CDR3 is 13 amino acids long. Trimming shortened V by 6 bases and J by 7 bases, and 15 bases separated the two germline ends. Germline V CDR1 and CDR2: SGHNT, YENEEA. CDR3 DNA: TGTGCCAGCAGTCACCTATCGGGGAGTGAAGCTTTCTTT. It encodes CASSHLSGSEAFF. Complete variable domain (other parts from reference TRBV11-3 and TRBJ1-1): EAGVVQSPRYKIIEKKQPVAFWCNPISGHNTLYWYLQNLGQGPELLIRYENEEAVDDSQLPKDRFSAERLKGVDSTLKIQPAELGDSAVYLCASSHLSGSEAFFGQGTRLTVV.

This clone was seen a handful of times. The rearrangement links TRBV9 to TRBJ2-7; TRBD1 might be the D (5 bases). Germline lookup yields CDR1 SGDLS and CDR2 YYNGEE. V dropped 0 bases and J dropped 3 bases, with 13 bases sitting between them. The CDR3 runs to 15 residues. The CDR3 is CASSVDAQGGYEQYF. The CDR3 bases are TGTGCCAGCAGCGTAGATGCGCAGGGTGGCTACGAGCAGTACTTC.

The rearrangement uses TRBV28 and TRBJ1-3; TRBD1 matches 8 bases. Germline loops: CDR1 MDHEN, CDR2 SYDVKM. V was pared by 5 bases and J by 7 bases, with 7 bases of the junction left unmatched. The CDR3 spans 14 residues. CDR3 coding DNA: TGTGCCAGCAGTCTAAGACAGGGGAGGAACACCATATATTTT. Translating it yields CASSLRQGRNTIYF.

V gene TRBV18 combines with J gene TRBJ2-4; 9 nucleotides match TRBD1. Germline CDR1 is KGHSH and CDR2 is LQKENI. The CDR3 runs 14 residues. Trimming removed 3 bases from V and 7 bases from J; junction bases left unmatched: 4. The CDR3 region is CASSPLGQGNIQYF. CDR3 nucleotides: TGTGCCAGCTCACCTCTGGGACAGGGTAACATTCAGTACTTC.